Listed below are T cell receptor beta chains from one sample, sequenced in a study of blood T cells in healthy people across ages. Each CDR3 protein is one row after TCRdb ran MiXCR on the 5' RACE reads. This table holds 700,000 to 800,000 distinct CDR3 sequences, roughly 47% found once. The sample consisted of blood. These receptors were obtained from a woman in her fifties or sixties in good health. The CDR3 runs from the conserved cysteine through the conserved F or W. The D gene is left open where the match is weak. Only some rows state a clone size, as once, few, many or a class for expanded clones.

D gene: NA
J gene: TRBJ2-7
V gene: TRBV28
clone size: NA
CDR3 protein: CASTGFGYEQYF
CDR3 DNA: TGTGCCAGCACAGGTTTTGGCTACGAGCAGTACTTC

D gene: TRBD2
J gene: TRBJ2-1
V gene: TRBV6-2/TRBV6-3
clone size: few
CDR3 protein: CASIVTGGPVHSYNEQFF
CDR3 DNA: TGTGCCAGCATTGTGACGGGAGGCCCTGTTCACTCCTACAATGAGCAGTTCTTC

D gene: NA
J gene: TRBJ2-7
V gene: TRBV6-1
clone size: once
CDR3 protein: CASSETGDGPYEQYF
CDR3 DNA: TGTGCCAGCAGCGAAACCGGGGACGGGCCCTACGAGCAGTACTTC

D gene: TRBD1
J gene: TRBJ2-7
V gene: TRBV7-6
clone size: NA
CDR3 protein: CASSLRTGGGEQYF
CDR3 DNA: TGTGCCAGCAGCCTAAGGACAGGGGGCGGCGAGCAGTACTTC

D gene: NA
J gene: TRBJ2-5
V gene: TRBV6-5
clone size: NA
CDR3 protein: CASSYSAGEGVQETQYF
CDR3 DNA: TGTGCCAGCAGTTACTCGGCAGGGGAAGGGGTCCAAGAGACCCAGTACTTC

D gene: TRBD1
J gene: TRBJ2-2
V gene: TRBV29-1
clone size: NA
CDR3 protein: CSVAGQGKTGELFF
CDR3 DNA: TGCAGCGTCGCGGGACAGGGAAAAACCGGGGAGCTGTTTTTT

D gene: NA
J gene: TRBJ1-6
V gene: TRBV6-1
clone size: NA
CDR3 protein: CASGPHNNSPLHF
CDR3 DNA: TGTGCCAGCGGTCCACACAATAATTCACCCCTCCACTTT

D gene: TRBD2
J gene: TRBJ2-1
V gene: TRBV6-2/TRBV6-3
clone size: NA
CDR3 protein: CASSYPLAGGYNEQFF
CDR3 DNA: TGTGCCAGCAGTTATCCCTTAGCGGGGGGCTACAATGAGCAGTTCTTC

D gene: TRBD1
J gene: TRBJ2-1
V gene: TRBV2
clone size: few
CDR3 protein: CASSKETGLSYNEQFF
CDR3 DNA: TGTGCCAGCAGTAAGGAGACAGGGCTCTCCTACAATGAGCAGTTCTTC

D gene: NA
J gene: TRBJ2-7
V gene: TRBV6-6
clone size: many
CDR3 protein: CASREPPGGEQYF
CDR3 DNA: TGTGCCAGCAGGGAGCCCCCCGGCGGAGAGCAGTACTTC

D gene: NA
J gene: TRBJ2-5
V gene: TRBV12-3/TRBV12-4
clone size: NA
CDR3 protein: CASKDGVSRAQYF
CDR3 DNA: TGTGCCAGCAAGGACGGGGTTTCTAGAGCGCAGTACTTC

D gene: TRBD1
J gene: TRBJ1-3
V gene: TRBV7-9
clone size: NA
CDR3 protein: CASTWTGATNTIYF
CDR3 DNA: TGTGCCAGCACCTGGACAGGGGCGACCAATACCATATATTTT

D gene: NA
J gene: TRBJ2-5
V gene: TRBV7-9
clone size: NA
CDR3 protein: CASSLGVSREETQYF
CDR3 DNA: TGTGCCAGCAGCTTAGGGGTGTCGAGGGAAGAGACCCAGTACTTC

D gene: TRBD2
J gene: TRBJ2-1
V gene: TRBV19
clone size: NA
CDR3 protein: CASSIGGGGAREQFF
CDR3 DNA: TGTGCCAGTAGTATAGGGGGCGGGGGGGCCAGGGAGCAGTTCTTC

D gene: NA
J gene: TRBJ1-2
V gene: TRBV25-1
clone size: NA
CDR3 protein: CASSEYGGHRNGYTF
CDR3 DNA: TGTGCCAGCAGTGAATATGGGGGACACCGGAATGGCTACACCTTC

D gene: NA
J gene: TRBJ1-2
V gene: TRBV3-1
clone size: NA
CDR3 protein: CASSQAYSGQGNGYTF
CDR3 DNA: TGTGCCAGCAGCCAAGCGTATTCGGGGCAGGGGAATGGCTACACCTTC

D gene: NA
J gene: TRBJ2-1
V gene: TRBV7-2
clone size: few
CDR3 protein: CASSPPANEQFF
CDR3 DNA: TGTGCCAGCAGCCCCCCGGCCAATGAGCAGTTCTTC

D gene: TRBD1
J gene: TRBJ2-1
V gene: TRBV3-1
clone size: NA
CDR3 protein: CASSRDRGGYNEQFF
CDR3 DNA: TGTGCCAGCAGCCGAGACAGGGGGGGCTACAATGAGCAGTTCTTC

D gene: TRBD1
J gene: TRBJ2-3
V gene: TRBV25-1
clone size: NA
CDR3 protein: CASSQTGYSTDTQYF
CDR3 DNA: TGTGCCAGCAGCCAGACAGGGTATAGCACAGATACGCAGTATTTT

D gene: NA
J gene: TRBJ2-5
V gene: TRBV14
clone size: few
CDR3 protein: CASSPQHSYNEQYF
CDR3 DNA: TGTGCCAGCAGCCCCCAGCACAGCTACAATGAGCAGTACTTC

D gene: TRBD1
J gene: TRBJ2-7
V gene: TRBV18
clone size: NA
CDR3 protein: CASSSDRGTSYEQYF
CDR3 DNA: TGTGCCAGCTCATCCGACAGGGGGACCTCCTACGAGCAGTACTTC

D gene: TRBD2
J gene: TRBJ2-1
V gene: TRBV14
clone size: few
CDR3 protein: CASSRLAGDSSEQFF
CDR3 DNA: TGTGCCAGCAGTCGACTAGCGGGAGATAGTAGTGAGCAGTTCTTC

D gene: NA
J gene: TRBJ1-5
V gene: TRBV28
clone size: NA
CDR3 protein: CASSLDGRSNQPQHF
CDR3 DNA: TGTGCCAGCAGTTTGGATGGACGGAGTAATCAGCCCCAGCATTTT

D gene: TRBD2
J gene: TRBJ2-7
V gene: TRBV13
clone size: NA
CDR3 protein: CASTEASGSYEQYF
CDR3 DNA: TGTGCCAGCACTGAGGCTAGCGGTTCTTACGAGCAGTACTTC

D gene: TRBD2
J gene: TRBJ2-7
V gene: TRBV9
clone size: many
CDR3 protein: CASSVGGSGSSYEQYF
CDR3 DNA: TGTGCCAGCAGCGTAGGCGGTAGCGGGAGTAGCTACGAGCAGTACTTC

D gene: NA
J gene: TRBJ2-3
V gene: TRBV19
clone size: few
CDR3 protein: CASSMGRDRRAGVSTDTQYF
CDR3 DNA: TGTGCCAGTAGTATGGGACGGGACAGAAGGGCGGGAGTTTCTACAGATACGCAGTATTTT

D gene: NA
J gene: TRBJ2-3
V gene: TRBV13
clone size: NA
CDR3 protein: CASSLGWGTGGDTQYF
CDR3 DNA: TGTGCCAGCAGCTTAGGCTGGGGAACTGGGGGAGATACGCAGTATTTT

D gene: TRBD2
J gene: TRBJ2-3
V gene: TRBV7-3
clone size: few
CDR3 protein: CASSLGLARDTQYF
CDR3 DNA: TGTGCCAGCAGCCTCGGACTAGCGAGGGATACGCAGTATTTT

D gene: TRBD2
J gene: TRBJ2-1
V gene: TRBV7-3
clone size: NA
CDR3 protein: CASSLTETSGRVGNEQFF
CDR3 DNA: TGTGCCAGCAGCTTAACGGAGACTAGCGGGAGGGTGGGGAATGAGCAGTTCTTC

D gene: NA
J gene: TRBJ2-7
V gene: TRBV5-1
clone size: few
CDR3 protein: CASSYDTSYEQYF
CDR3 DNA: TGCGCCAGCAGCTACGATACTTCCTACGAGCAGTACTTC

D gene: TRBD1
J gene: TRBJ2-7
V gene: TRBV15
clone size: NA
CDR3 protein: CATSRGSGTGTYEQYF
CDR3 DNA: TGTGCCACCAGCAGGGGGTCCGGGACAGGAACCTACGAGCAGTACTTC

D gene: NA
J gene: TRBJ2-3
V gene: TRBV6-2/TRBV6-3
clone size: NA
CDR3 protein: CASSPSDDTQYF
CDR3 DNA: TGTGCCAGCAGCCCCTCGGACGATACGCAGTATTTT

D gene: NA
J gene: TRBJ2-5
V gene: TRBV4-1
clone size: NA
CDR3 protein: CASSQADREVETQYF
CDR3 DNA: TGCGCCAGCAGCCAGGCAGACCGAGAAGTAGAGACCCAGTACTTC

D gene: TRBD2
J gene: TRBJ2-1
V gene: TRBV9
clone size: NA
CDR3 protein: CPSSGIFTSGSLREQFF
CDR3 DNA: TGTCCCAGCAGCGGAATCTTTACTAGCGGGAGTTTGCGTGAGCAGTTCTTC

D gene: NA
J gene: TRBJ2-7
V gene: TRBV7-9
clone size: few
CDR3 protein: CASSLWSSYEQYF
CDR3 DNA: TGTGCCAGCAGCTTGTGGAGCTCCTACGAGCAGTACTTC

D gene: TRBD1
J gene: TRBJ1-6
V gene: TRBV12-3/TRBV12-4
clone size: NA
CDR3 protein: CASSPGTGSSSPLHF
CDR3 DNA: TGTGCCAGCAGTCCGGGGACAGGGTCGAGTTCACCCCTCCACTTT

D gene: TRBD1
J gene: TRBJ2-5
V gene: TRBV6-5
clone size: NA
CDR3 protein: CASMTSKGAQETQYF
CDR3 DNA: TGTGCCAGCATGACGTCTAAGGGGGCCCAAGAGACCCAGTACTTC

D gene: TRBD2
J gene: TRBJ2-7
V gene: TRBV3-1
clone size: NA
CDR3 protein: CASSQERLAGTYEQYF
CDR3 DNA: TGTGCCAGCAGCCAAGAGAGGCTAGCGGGGACCTACGAGCAGTACTTC

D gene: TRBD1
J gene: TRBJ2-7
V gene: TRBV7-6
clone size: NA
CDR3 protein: CASSHRGRTYEQYF
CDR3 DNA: TGTGCCAGCAGCCACAGGGGGCGGACCTACGAGCAGTACTTC

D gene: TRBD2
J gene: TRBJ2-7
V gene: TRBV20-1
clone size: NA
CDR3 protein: CSARALGGRVYEQYF
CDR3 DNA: TGCAGTGCTAGGGCCCTCGGCGGGAGAGTCTACGAGCAGTACTTC

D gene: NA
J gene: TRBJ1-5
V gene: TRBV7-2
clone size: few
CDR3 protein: CASSLWVTDGNQPQHF
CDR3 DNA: TGTGCCAGCAGCTTATGGGTGACGGATGGCAATCAGCCCCAGCATTTT

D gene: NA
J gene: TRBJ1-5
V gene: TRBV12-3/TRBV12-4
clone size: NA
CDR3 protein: CASSFNQPQHF
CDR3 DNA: TGTGCCAGCAGTTTTAATCAGCCCCAGCATTTT

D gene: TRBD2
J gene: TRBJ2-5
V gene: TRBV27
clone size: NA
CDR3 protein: CASSFQRTSGRAGQETQYF
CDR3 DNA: TGTGCCAGCAGTTTCCAAAGGACTAGCGGGAGGGCTGGTCAAGAGACCCAGTACTTC

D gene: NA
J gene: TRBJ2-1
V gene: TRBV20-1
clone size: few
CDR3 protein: CSARAAGDEQFF
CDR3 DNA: TGCAGTGCTAGAGCCGCGGGTGATGAGCAGTTCTTC

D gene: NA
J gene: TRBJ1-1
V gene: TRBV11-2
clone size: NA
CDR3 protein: CASTGQRANTEAFF
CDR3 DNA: TGTGCCAGCACCGGACAACGAGCGAACACTGAAGCTTTCTTT